This TCR beta chain comes out of a study of cytomegalovirus exposure and HLA in healthy donors. Overall study results and limits: Roughly uniform depth of sequencing across donors was assumed in presence/absence analyses. CMV serostatus alone was available as immune exposure information.

V lost 2 bases, J lost 0 bases, and 12 bases lay in between. The CDR3 has 16 residues. The germline V gene encodes CDR1 SGHNT and CDR2 YENEEA. Vbeta (60) and Jbeta (13) primers were used in the PCR. Profiling relied on immunoSEQ multiplex PCR, and the TCRdb table lists in-frame clones only, not all of them. The sample gives some 150,000 clones, roughly four fifths of which show up once; about 5.6% is in the top ten. In the case of this clone: Its antigen is undetermined.

Sequencing was performed on PBMCs. The V gene is TRBV11-3, the J gene TRBJ2-3; maybe TRBD2 (5 bases). The clonotype originates from a man younger than 45 in good health and CMV-seropositive. The DNA of the CDR3 is TGTGCCAGCAGCTTACAAGGCGGGTTCAGCACAGATACGCAGTATTTT. This codes for CASSLQGGFSTDTQYF.